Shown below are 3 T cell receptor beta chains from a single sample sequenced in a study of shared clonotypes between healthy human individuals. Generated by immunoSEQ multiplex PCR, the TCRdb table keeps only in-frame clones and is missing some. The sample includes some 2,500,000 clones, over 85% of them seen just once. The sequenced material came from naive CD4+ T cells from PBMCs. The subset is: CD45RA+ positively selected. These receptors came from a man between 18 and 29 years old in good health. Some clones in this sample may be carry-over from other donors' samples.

CDR3 sequence (DNA): TGTGCCTCCCCCAGGCCCAGCGGGAGGGACAATGAGCAGTTCTTC. It translates to CASPRPSGRDNEQFF. The chain employs TRBV28 and TRBJ2-1, with TRBD2 matching 10 bases. Germline V gene lookup returns CDR1 MDHEN and CDR2 SYDVKM. The CDR3 contains 15 residues. V shed 11 bases and J 5 bases; nucleotides not matched to a gene: 12. Using reference TRBV28 and TRBJ2-1 for the parts outside the CDR3, the full variable domain is DVKVTQSSRYLVKRTGEKVFLECVQDMDHENMFWYRQDPGLGLRLIYFSYDVKMKEKGDIPEGYSVSREKKERFSLILESASTNQTSMYLCASPRPSGRDNEQFFGPGTRLTVL.

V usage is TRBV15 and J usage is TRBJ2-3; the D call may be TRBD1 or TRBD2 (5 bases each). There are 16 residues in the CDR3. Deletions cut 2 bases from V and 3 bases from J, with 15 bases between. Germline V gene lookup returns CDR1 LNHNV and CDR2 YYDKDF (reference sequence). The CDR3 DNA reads TGTGCCACCAGCAGACAATGGGGGAGTCGAACAGATACGCAGTATTTT. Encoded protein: CATSRQWGSRTDTQYF.

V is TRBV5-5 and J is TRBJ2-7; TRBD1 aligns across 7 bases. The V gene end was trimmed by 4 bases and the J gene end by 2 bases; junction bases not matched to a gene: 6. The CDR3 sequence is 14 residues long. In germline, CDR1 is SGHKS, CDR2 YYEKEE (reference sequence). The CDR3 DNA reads TGTGCCAGCAGCCCAGACGACAGGGCCTACGAGCAGTACTTC. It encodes CASSPDDRAYEQYF. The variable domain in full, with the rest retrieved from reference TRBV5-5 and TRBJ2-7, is DAGVTQSPTHLIKTRGQQVTLRCSPISGHKSVSWYQQVLGQGPQFIFQYYEKEERGRGNFPDRFSARQFPNYSSELNVNALLLGDSALYLCASSPDDRAYEQYFGPGTRLTVT.